Listed here are 8 T cell receptor beta chains from one sample, sequenced in a study of T cells in Graves' hyperthyroidism and ophthalmopathy. TCR beta CDR3 regions were amplified from RNA transcripts. The HTBI primer set was used in a first-round RT-PCR of the TCR CDR3. Each CDR3 protein gets one entry after TCRdb re-called the multiplex PCR reads with MiXCR. The sample lists 350,000 to 400,000 distinct CDR3 sequences, around 14% occurring once. The sequenced sample consisted of blood. These receptors were taken from a woman aged 25 to 39 with Graves' hyperthyroidism.

The rearrangement links TRBV24-1 to TRBJ1-1; possibly TRBD1 for D (6 bases). CDR3 length: 14 residues. The V gene's germline CDR1 is KGHDR and CDR2 SFDVKD. Trimming took off 3 bases at V and 4 bases at J, with 11 bases between the two ends. CDR3 in amino acids: CATSDAGGGTEAFF. Written as DNA, the CDR3 is TGTGCCACCAGTGATGCGGGGGGCGGCACTGAAGCTTTCTTT.

In this sample, this clonotype turned up many times. The DNA of the CDR3 is TGTGCCAGCAGCCCGACAGGCGGTAATGAAAAACTGTTTTTT. Residues: CASSPTGGNEKLFF. This chain links TRBV3-1 with TRBJ1-4; TRBD1 is a possible D gene (6 bases). The CDR3 has 14 amino acids. From germline, CDR1 is LGHDT and CDR2 YNNKEL (reference sequence). V lost 4 bases, J lost 4 bases, and 10 bases lay in between.

This clonotype came up many times. The rearrangement uses TRBV2 and TRBJ2-3; no firm D call. Trimming shortened V by 3 bases and J by 6 bases, and 7 bases separated the two germline ends. The CDR3 sequence is 12 residues long. Germline CDR1 and CDR2: SNHLY and FYNNEI. CDR3 protein: CASSDPGDTQYF. In nucleotides, the CDR3 is TGTGCCAGCAGTGATCCCGGTGATACGCAGTATTTT.

This clonotype was observed many times. V is TRBV2 and J is TRBJ1-4; D remains unclear. Germline V gene data show CDR1 as SNHLY and CDR2 as FYNNEI. V was clipped by 0 bases and J by 10 bases, with 6 bases between them. The CDR3 has 12 amino acids. This CDR3 reads CASSEAHGKLFF. The CDR3 DNA follows: TGTGCCAGCAGTGAAGCGCATGGAAAACTGTTTTTT.

The DNA of the CDR3 is TGCGCCAGCAGCCAAGAAAGGGTTCGTGAAAAACTGTTTTTT. It codes for CASSQERVREKLFF. The chain recombines TRBV4-1 with TRBJ1-4; no firm D call. Trimming removed 0 bases from V and 7 bases from J, with 9 bases in between. The CDR3 totals 14 residues. Per the germline V gene, CDR1 is MGHRA and CDR2 is YSYEKL.

The chain couples TRBV7-2 to TRBJ1-4; possible D gene TRBD1, 5 bases. Germline V lookup: CDR1 SGHTA, CDR2 FQGNSA. This CDR3 comprises 16 residues. Trimming removed 2 bases from V and 3 bases from J, with 13 bases in between. CDR3 nucleotide sequence: TGTGCCAGCAGCTTAATGCGGCGGGGACCTAATGAAAAACTGTTTTTT. Protein: CASSLMRRGPNEKLFF.

This clonotype was observed at least ten times. V gene TRBV12-3 or TRBV12-4 combines with J gene TRBJ2-7, with TRBD1 identical over 8 bases. This CDR3 contains 15 residues. The V and J ends lost 6 bases and 0 bases, in that order; junction bases with no gene match: 7. The CDR3 loop is CASRGTGLSSYEQYF. The CDR3 coding sequence is TGTGCCAGCAGGGGGACAGGTTTGAGCTCCTACGAGCAGTACTTC.

A few counts support this clonotype. The gene calls are TRBV7-9 and TRBJ1-3; D not resolved. Germline V gene sequence: CDR1 SEHNR, CDR2 FQNEAQ (reference sequence). V was pared by 5 bases and J by 4 bases, with 18 bases between. The CDR3 extends over 16 amino acids. The CDR3 here is CASSPAMGPGGNTIYF. In nucleotides, the CDR3 is TGTGCCAGCAGCCCCGCTATGGGCCCGGGGGGAAACACCATATATTTT.